Listed below are T cell receptor beta chains from one sample, sequenced in a study of shared clonotypes between healthy human individuals. Libraries were prepared by immunoSEQ multiplex PCR; TCRdb keeps only in-frame clonotypes and omits some of them. The sample holds 950,000 to 1,100,000 clones, about 84% seen once. Sequencing was carried out using memory CD4+ T cells from PBMCs. These TCRs come from a man between 18 and 35 years old in good health. Some clones in this sample may be carry-over from other donors' samples. Both conserved end residues are part of each CDR3. The D gene is left open where the match is weak. Expanded clones are given a class, and other clones once, few, many or no size at all.

TRBV7-9	NA	NA	TRBJ2-5	TGTGCCAGCAGCGGGACAAGCGAGACCCAGTACTTC	CASSGTSETQYF
TRBV7-8	NA	NA	TRBJ2-1	TGTGCCAGCAGTTTATTACTTATAGCACCCTACAATGAGCAGTTCTTC	CASSLLLIAPYNEQFF
TRBV19	NA	once	TRBJ1-5	TGTGCCACCAGAAGGAATCCTGCGGGCAATCAGCCCCAGCATTTT	CATRRNPAGNQPQHF
TRBV18	NA	NA	TRBJ1-1	TGTGCCAGCTCACCAGCAGATATGAACACTGAAGCTTTCTTT	CASSPADMNTEAFF
TRBV28	NA	NA	TRBJ2-7	TGTGCCAGCAGTATAGGACATGACTACGAGCAGTACTTC	CASSIGHDYEQYF
TRBV4-2	NA	NA	TRBJ1-5	TGTGCCAGCAGCTTCAAGGATGGTCAGCCCCAGCATTTT	CASSFKDGQPQHF
TRBV7-9	TRBD1	NA	TRBJ1-2	TGTGCCAGCAGCTCAGACAGGGAGGACTATGGCTACACCTTC	CASSSDREDYGYTF
TRBV16	NA	NA	TRBJ1-5	TGTGCCAGCAGCCTACGGGGGGAAGGGGATCAGCCCCAGCATTTT	CASSLRGEGDQPQHF
TRBV9	TRBD1	NA	TRBJ1-5	TGTGCCAGCAGCGTAGACGGGACAGGGTATCAGCCCCAGCATTTT	CASSVDGTGYQPQHF
TRBV11-2	TRBD2	NA	TRBJ2-3	TGTGCCAGCAGCTCTCGGACTAGCGATGATACGCAGTATTTT	CASSSRTSDDTQYF
TRBV5-1	NA	NA	TRBJ1-1	TGCGCCAGCTCTCCGCGAACGGAGGGTGAAGCTTTCTTT	CASSPRTEGEAFF
TRBV5-1	NA	NA	TRBJ2-3	TGCGCCAGCAGCTCAACGGACTTAGTAGATACGCAGTATTTT	CASSSTDLVDTQYF
TRBV6-1	NA	NA	TRBJ1-5	TGTGCCAGCACCCTGGGTCGGGTCTTACCCCAGCATTTT	CASTLGRVLPQHF
TRBV5-1	NA	NA	TRBJ1-1	TGCGCCAGCAGCTTGGTGGGGAGCGGTGCAAGGACTGAAGCTTTCTTT	CASSLVGSGARTEAFF
TRBV4-2	TRBD2	NA	TRBJ2-7	TGTGCCAGCAGCCAAGATACTAGCGGTCCCTACGAGCAGTACTTC	CASSQDTSGPYEQYF
TRBV18	NA	NA	TRBJ1-2	TGTGCCAGCTCACCAGGGTGGGGCGGAAACTATGGCTACACCTTC	CASSPGWGGNYGYTF
TRBV14	TRBD1	NA	TRBJ2-7	TGTGCCAGCAGTCCGATCCGGGACAGGGGCGAGCAGTACTTC	CASSPIRDRGEQYF
TRBV5-4	NA	few	TRBJ1-3	TGTGCCAGCAGCGTCGCCGGGACCTCTGGAAACACCATATATTTT	CASSVAGTSGNTIYF
TRBV9	TRBD2	NA	TRBJ2-5	TGTGCCAGCAGCAAGGGACTAGCGGGGACCCAGTACTTC	CASSKGLAGTQYF
TRBV4-1	TRBD1	NA	TRBJ1-1	TGCGCCAGCAGCCAAGGCACCCGGGACAGGGCCCGGTCTGAAGCTTTCTTT	CASSQGTRDRARSEAFF
TRBV9	NA	NA	TRBJ1-3	TGTGCCAGCAGCCCCACCGGAAACACCATATATTTT	CASSPTGNTIYF
TRBV4-2	TRBD1	NA	TRBJ1-3	TGTGCCAGCAGCCGTAAACAGGGGGACTCTGGAAACACCATATATTTT	CASSRKQGDSGNTIYF
TRBV13	TRBD1	NA	TRBJ1-2	TGTGCCAGCAAGGGACAGGGGGCTGGCTACACCTTC	CASKGQGAGYTF
TRBV7-2	NA	NA	TRBJ1-2	TGTGCCAGCAGCTTAATGGGCGACTATGGCTACACCTTC	CASSLMGDYGYTF
TRBV7-9	NA	NA	TRBJ1-2	TGTGCCAGCAGCTTAACGGACGGGGTACGTGGCTACACCTTC	CASSLTDGVRGYTF
TRBV9	TRBD1	NA	TRBJ2-5	TGTGCCAGCAGCGTAGGAGGACAGGGTGAGGAGACCCAGTACTTC	CASSVGGQGEETQYF
TRBV12-5	NA	NA	TRBJ2-3	TGTGCTAGTGGTTTGGCCACAGATACGCAGTATTTT	CASGLATDTQYF
TRBV2	NA	NA	TRBJ2-5	TGTGCCAGCAGCGACAGGAGGACCTCTGTAGAGACCCAGTACTTC	CASSDRRTSVETQYF
TRBV14	TRBD2	NA	TRBJ2-7	TGTGCCAGCAGCCAGGGTCCTAGCGGGGTATTCTACGAGCAGTACTTC	CASSQGPSGVFYEQYF
TRBV4-2	NA	few	TRBJ1-1	TGTGCCAGCAGCCAAGACCCTTCATCAGAGCCCCAAGCTTTCTTT	CASSQDPSSEPQAFF
TRBV18	NA	NA	TRBJ2-7	TGTGCCAGCGCTCCACGTGGGTCTCGGGCGCGGCCCTACGAGCAGTACTTC	CASAPRGSRARPYEQYF
TRBV6-6	NA	NA	TRBJ1-1	TGTGCCAGCAGTTACGGGGGGGTAAGGAACACTGAAGCTTTCTTT	CASSYGGVRNTEAFF
TRBV9	NA	NA	TRBJ1-2	TGTGCCAGCAGTGAGAGACCCTTTGGGGGCTACACCTTC	CASSERPFGGYTF
TRBV21-1	NA	NA	TRBJ1-4	TGTGCCAGCCCAGCGGGGCCACAGGGGGTTAATGAAAAACTGTTTTTT	CASPAGPQGVNEKLFF
TRBV28	NA	NA	TRBJ1-2	TGTGCCAGCAGCCGGATGGACAGCCTAGGTAACTATGGCTACACCTTC	CASSRMDSLGNYGYTF
TRBV6-4	NA	NA	TRBJ2-2	TGTGCCAGCAGTGAAGCAGGGAACACCGGGGAGCTGTTTTTT	CASSEAGNTGELFF
TRBV4-1	NA	many	TRBJ1-2	TGCGCCAGCAGCCAAGAAAACTATGGCTACACCTTC	CASSQENYGYTF
TRBV5-6	NA	once	TRBJ2-2	TGTGCCAGCACCCATCTGGGGGCGAACACCGGGGAGCTGTTTTTT	CASTHLGANTGELFF
TRBV5-1	TRBD1	NA	TRBJ1-4	TGCGCCAGCAGCTTGGGGACAGGTTTAGAAAAACTGTTTTTT	CASSLGTGLEKLFF
TRBV14	NA	many	TRBJ2-7	TGTGCCAGCAGCCAAGGATCGAGCGGCTCCTACGAGCAGTACTTC	CASSQGSSGSYEQYF
TRBV7-8	NA	NA	TRBJ2-3	TGTGCCAGCAGCTTAGCTCTGGGAACCGGAACAGATACGCAGTATTTT	CASSLALGTGTDTQYF
TRBV19	TRBD1	NA	TRBJ2-3	TGTGCCAGTAGTATGGGGGGACAGGGAAGAGATACGCAGTATTTT	CASSMGGQGRDTQYF
TRBV10-2	NA	NA	TRBJ2-5	TGCGCCAGCAGTGTAAATGAAGAGACCCAGTACTTC	CASSVNEETQYF
TRBV30	NA	few	TRBJ2-7	TGTGCCTGGAGTAGGAGGGGATACGAGCAGTACTTC	CAWSRRGYEQYF
TRBV7-7	TRBD2	NA	TRBJ2-5	TGTGCCAGCAGCCTCGGGAGCGGGAGGGGGGAGACCCAGTACTTC	CASSLGSGRGETQYF
TRBV7-9	TRBD2	many	TRBJ2-3	TGTGCCAGCAGCCCCCGGCGGGGCGGGAGGCCGGTAGATACGCAGTATTTT	CASSPRRGGRPVDTQYF
TRBV11-3	NA	once	TRBJ1-1	TGTGCCAGCAGCCCGGGGGGGACTGAAGCTTTCTTT	CASSPGGTEAFF
TRBV4-3	NA	NA	TRBJ2-1	TGCGCCAGCAGCCAAGAATTCAGAAACTCCTACAATGAGCAGTTCTTC	CASSQEFRNSYNEQFF